A selection of T cell receptor beta chains follows, all from one sample in a study of blood T cell repertoires in COVID-19. TCRdb keeps only in-frame clones here, not all; method: immunoSEQ multiplex PCR. In the table there are about 200,000 clones, 86% of which are singletons. Sequencing was performed on peripheral blood. Source of these receptors: a man in his fifties with acute or convalescent COVID-19. The CDR3 runs from the conserved cysteine through the conserved F or W.

J: TRBJ2-2
V: TRBV29-1
CDR3: CSVISGGFNTGELFF

J: TRBJ1-2
V: TRBV27
CDR3: CASSPLGGSNYGYTF

J: TRBJ1-1
V: TRBV12-3/TRBV12-4
CDR3: CASSGQGFEAFF

J: TRBJ1-5
V: TRBV6-2/TRBV6-3
CDR3: CASSYSRQNQPQHF

J: TRBJ1-2
V: TRBV9
CDR3: CASSASTGGPHGYTF

J: TRBJ1-3
V: TRBV6-5
CDR3: CASSYGQGDTIYF

J: TRBJ2-1
V: TRBV6-5
CDR3: CASSLSGGGQGEQFF

J: TRBJ1-4
V: TRBV19
CDR3: CASSPWDRGEKLFF

J: TRBJ1-6
V: TRBV9
CDR3: CASSITGGNSPLHF

J: TRBJ2-1
V: TRBV5-4
CDR3: CASSLDATGGYNEQFF

J: TRBJ1-1
V: TRBV4-1
CDR3: CASSRGQDPRGAEAFF

J: TRBJ1-1
V: TRBV27
CDR3: CASSPHLLRNTEAFF

J: TRBJ1-5
V: TRBV6-2/TRBV6-3
CDR3: CASSTHRTETSNQPQHF

J: TRBJ1-5
V: TRBV7-9
CDR3: CASSLGTVKAQPQHF

J: TRBJ1-1
V: TRBV10-2
CDR3: CASTAAGLLGTEAFF

J: TRBJ1-1
V: TRBV30
CDR3: CAWSTGVQAFF